This T cell receptor beta chain comes out of a study of blood T cells in healthy people across ages. Study results and limitations: Because donor CMV status was unknown, expanded clonotype changes were possibly confounded. Naive T cell percentage strongly correlated with TCR beta diversity.

Primed by a sample-barcoded 5' primer and a J-beta primer mix, a second PCR proceeded for 7 to 11 cycles. MiXCR, run by TCRdb on the 5' RACE reads, gives a single entry per CDR3 protein. This sample has around 990,000 distinct CDR3 sequences, with 30% to 40% found just once. A note on this clonotype: Its antigen remains unknown. An end of the junction does not agree with germline; a read error may underlie this.

Germline V gene lookup returns CDR1 LGHNT and CDR2 FRNRAP. CDR3 length: 15 amino acids. Sequenced input: blood. This sequence joins TRBV12-5 and TRBJ1-4, with D possibly being TRBD1 (5 bases). This receptor was identified in a man aged 18 to 30 in good health. CDR3: CASGFSQGSNEELFF. The CDR3 DNA follows: TGTGCTAGTGGTTTCAGCCAGGGCAGTAATGAAGAACTGTTTTTT.